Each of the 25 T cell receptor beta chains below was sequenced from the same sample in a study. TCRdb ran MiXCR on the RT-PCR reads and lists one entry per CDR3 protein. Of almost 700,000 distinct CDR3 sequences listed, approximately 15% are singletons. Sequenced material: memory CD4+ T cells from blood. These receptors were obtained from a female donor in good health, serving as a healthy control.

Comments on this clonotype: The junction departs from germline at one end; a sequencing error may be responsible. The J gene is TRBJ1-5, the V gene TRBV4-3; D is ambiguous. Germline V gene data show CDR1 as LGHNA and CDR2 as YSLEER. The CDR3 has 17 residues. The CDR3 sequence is CTSSQDLSGYSNQPQHF. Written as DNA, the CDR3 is TGCACCAGCAGCCAAGATTTGTCAGGCTATAGCAATCAGCCCCAGCATTTT.

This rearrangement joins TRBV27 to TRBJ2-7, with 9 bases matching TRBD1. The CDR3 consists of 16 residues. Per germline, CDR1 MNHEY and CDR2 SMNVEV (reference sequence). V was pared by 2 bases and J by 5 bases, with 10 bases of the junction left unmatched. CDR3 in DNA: TGTGCCAGCAGTTTAGGAGGGGGACAGGGTTTCCACGAGCAGTACTTC. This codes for CASSLGGGQGFHEQYF.

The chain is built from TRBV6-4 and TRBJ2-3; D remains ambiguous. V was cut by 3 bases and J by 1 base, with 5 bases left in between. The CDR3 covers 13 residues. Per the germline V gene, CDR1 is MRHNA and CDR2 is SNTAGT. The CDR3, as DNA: TGTGCCAGCAGTGATGAGGGCACAGATACGCAGTATTTT. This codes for CASSDEGTDTQYF.

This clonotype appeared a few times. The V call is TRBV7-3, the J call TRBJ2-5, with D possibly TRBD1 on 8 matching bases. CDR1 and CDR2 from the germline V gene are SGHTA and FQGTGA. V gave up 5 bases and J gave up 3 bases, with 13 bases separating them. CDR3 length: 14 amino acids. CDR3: CASSEQGGKETQYF. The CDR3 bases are TGTGCCAGCAGCGAACAGGGGGGGAAAGAGACCCAGTACTTC.

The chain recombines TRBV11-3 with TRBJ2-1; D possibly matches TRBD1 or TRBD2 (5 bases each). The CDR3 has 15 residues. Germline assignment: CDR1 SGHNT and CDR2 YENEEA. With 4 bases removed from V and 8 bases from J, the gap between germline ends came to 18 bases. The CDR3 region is CASSSGPQGFDEQFF. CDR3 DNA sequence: TGTGCCAGCAGCTCGGGACCCCAAGGCTTCGATGAGCAGTTCTTC.

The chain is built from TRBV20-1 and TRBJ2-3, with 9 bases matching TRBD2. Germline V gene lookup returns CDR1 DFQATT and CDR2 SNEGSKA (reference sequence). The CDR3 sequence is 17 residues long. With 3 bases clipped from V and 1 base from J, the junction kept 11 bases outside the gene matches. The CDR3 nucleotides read TGCAGTGCTAGGGGACTAGTAGCGGGGGCCCGCACAGATACGCAGTATTTT. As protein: CSARGLVAGARTDTQYF.

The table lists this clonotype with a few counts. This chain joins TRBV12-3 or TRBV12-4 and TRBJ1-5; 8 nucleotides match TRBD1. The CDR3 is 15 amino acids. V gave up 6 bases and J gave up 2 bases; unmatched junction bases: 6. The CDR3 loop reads CASSDQGAGNQPQHF. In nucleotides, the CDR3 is TGTGCCAGCAGCGATCAGGGGGCCGGCAATCAGCCCCAGCATTTT.

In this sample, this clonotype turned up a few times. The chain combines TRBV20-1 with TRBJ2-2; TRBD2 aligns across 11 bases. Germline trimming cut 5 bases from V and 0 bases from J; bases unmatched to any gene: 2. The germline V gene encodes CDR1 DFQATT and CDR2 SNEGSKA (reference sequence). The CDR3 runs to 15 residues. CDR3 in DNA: TGCAGTGCTCCGGGACTAGCGGCGAACACCGGGGAGCTGTTTTTT. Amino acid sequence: CSAPGLAANTGELFF.

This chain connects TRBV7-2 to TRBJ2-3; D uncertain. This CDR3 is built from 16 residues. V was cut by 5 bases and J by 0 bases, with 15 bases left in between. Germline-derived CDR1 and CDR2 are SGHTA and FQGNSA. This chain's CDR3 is CASSPSAVLSTDTQYF. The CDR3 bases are TGTGCCAGCAGCCCCTCCGCGGTACTCAGCACAGATACGCAGTATTTT. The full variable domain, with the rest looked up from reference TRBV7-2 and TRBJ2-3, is GAGVSQSPSNKVTEKGKDVELRCDPISGHTALYWYRQSLGQGLEFLIYFQGNSAPDKSGLPSDRFSAERTGGSVSTLTIQRTQQEDSAVYLCASSPSAVLSTDTQYFGPGTRLTVL.

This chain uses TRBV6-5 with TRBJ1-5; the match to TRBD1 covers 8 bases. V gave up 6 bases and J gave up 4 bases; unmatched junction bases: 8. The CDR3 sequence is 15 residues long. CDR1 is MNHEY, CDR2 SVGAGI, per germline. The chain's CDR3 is CASSPQGDFNQPQHF. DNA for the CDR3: TGTGCCAGCAGCCCACAGGGGGATTTTAATCAGCCCCAGCATTTT.

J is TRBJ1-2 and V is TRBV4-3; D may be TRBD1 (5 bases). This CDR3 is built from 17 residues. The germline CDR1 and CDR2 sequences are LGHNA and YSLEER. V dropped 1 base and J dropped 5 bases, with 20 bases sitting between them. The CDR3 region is CASSQGGQGTLNYGYTF. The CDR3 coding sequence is TGCGCCAGCAGCCAAGGAGGGCAGGGAACCTTAAATTATGGCTACACCTTC.

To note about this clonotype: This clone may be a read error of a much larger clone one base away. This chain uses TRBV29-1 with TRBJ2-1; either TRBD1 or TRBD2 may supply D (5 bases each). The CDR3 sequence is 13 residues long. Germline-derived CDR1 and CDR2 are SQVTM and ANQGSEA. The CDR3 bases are TGCAGCGTTGCACGGGGCGGTTACAAAGAGCAGTTCTTC. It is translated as CSVARGGYKEQFF.

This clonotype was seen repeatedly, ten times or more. CDR3 nucleotides: TGTGCCAGCAGCTTATCGGTTGGTTCTAACACAGATACGCAGTATTTT. Translated, it gives CASSLSVGSNTDTQYF. The chain has TRBV7-2 and TRBJ2-3; D unclear. The germline CDR1 and CDR2 sequences are SGHTA and FQGNSA. V gave up 2 bases and J gave up 2 bases, with 14 bases separating them. CDR3 length: 16 amino acids. The entire variable domain, with the rest obtained from reference TRBV7-2 and TRBJ2-3, is as follows: GAGVSQSPSNKVTEKGKDVELRCDPISGHTALYWYRQSLGQGLEFLIYFQGNSAPDKSGLPSDRFSAERTGGSVSTLTIQRTQQEDSAVYLCASSLSVGSNTDTQYFGPGTRLTVL.

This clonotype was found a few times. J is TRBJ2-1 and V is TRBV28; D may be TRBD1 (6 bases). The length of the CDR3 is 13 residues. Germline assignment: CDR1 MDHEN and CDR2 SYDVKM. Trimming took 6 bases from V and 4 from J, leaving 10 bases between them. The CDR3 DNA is TGTGCCAGCAGAGGGGGACAATACAATGAGCAGTTCTTC. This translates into CASRGGQYNEQFF.

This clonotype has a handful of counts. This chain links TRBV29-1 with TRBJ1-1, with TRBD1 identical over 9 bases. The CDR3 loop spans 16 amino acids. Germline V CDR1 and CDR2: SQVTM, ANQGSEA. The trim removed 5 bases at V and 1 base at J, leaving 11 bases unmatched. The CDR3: CSVSNPGTGSNTEAFF. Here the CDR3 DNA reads TGCAGCGTTTCGAACCCCGGGACAGGGTCGAACACTGAAGCTTTCTTT.

The CDR3 DNA is TGTGCCAGCAGGGCCTCAGGGGGAGAGTCCGAGCAGTACTTC. Amino acid sequence: CASRASGGESEQYF. V and J are TRBV3-1 and TRBJ2-7, with 7 bases aligning to TRBD1. V trimming: 6 bases; J trimming: 6 bases; junction bases outside the gene matches: 11. Germline CDR1 is LGHDT and CDR2 is YNNKEL (reference sequence). The length of the CDR3 is 14 residues.

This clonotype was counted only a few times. This CDR3 is CASSYPDSNQPQHF. The CDR3 nucleotides read TGTGCCAGCAGTTACCCAGATAGCAATCAGCCCCAGCATTTT. The chain recombines TRBV6-6 with TRBJ1-5; D is undetermined. The CDR3 runs to 14 residues. Germline-derived CDR1 and CDR2 are MNHNY and SVGAGI (reference sequence). V lost 2 bases to trimming and J lost 0 bases, with 5 bases between them.

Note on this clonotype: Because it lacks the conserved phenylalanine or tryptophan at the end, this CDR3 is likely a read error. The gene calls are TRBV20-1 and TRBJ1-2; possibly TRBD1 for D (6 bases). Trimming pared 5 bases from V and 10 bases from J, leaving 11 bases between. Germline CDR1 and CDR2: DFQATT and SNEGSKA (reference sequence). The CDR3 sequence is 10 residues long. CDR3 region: CSARQGTYTS. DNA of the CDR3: TGCAGTGCTCGCCAGGGGACCTACACCTCC.

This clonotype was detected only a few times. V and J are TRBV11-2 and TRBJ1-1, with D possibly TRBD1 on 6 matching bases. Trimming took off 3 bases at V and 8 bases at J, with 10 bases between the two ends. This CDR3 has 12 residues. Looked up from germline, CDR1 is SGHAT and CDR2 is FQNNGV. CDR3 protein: CASSFRGQEAFF. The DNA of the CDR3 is TGTGCCAGCAGCTTCAGAGGACAGGAAGCTTTCTTT.

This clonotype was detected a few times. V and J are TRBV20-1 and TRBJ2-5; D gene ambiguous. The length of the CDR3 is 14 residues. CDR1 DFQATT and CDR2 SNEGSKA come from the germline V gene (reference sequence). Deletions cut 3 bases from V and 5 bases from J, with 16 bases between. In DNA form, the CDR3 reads TGCAGTGCTAGGAATCTGCGAGGCGGTGAGACCCAGTACTTC. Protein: CSARNLRGGETQYF.

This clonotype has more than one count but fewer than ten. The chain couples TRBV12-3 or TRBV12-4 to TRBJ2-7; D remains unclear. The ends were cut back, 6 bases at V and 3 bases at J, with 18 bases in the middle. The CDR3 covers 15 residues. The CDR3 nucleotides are TGTGCCAGCAGCCCCTACTGGGGTAGCTACTACGAGCAGTACTTC. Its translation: CASSPYWGSYYEQYF.

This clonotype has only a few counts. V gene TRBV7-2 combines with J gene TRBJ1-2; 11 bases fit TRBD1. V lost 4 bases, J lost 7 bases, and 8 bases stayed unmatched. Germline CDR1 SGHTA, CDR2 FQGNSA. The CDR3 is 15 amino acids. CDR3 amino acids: CASSSGQGAATGYTF. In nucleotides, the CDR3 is TGTGCCAGCAGCTCTGGACAGGGGGCGGCGACTGGCTACACCTTC.

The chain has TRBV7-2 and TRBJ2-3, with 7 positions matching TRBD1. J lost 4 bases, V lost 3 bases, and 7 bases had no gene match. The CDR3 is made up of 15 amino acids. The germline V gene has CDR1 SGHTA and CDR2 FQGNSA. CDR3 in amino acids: CASSFDRAYSDTQYF. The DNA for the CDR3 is TGTGCCAGCAGCTTCGACAGGGCTTATTCAGATACGCAGTATTTT.

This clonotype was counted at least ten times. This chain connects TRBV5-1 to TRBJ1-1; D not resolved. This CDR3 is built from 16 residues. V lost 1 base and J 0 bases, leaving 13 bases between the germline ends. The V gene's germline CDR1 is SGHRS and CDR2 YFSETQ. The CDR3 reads CASSLLAAVMNTEAFF. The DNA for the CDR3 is TGCGCCAGCAGCTTGCTCGCGGCGGTTATGAACACTGAAGCTTTCTTT.

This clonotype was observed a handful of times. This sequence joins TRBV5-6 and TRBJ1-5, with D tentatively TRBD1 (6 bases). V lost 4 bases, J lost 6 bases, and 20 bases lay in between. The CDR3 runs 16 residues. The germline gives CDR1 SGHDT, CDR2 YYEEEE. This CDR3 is CASSARTALPVQPQHF. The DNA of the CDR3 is TGTGCCAGCAGCGCACGGACAGCACTGCCGGTTCAGCCCCAGCATTTT.